These 20 T cell receptor beta chains came from one sample sequenced in a study of shared clonotypes between healthy human individuals. Clones were sequenced by immunoSEQ multiplex PCR, and TCRdb holds only the in-frame ones, with some missing. The table records over 2 million clones, 85% to 95% of them present only once. The sample was naive CD4+ T cells sorted from blood. Specified subset: CD45RA+ positively selected. The receptors shown here come from a man younger than 35 in good health.

This chain joins TRBV6-6 and TRBJ2-1; D may correspond to TRBD1 or TRBD2 (5 bases each). V was pared by 7 bases and J by 9 bases, with 16 bases between. This CDR3 comprises 13 residues. Looked up from germline, CDR1 is MNHNY and CDR2 is SVGAGI (reference sequence). The CDR3 DNA is TGTGCCAGCACGGTCAGGGAGAGCGGTGAGCAGTTCTTC. Protein: CASTVRESGEQFF.

The chain is built from TRBV2 and TRBJ1-2, with D maybe TRBD1 (5 bases). CDR1 is SNHLY, CDR2 FYNNEI, per germline. V gave up 3 bases and J gave up 8 bases, with 16 bases separating them. The length of the CDR3 is 14 residues. The CDR3 region has the DNA TGTGCCAGCAGTGAGCGCGTGTCGGGGGTAGGCTACACCTTC. Its translation: CASSERVSGVGYTF.

This clone was recorded once. The chain has TRBV15 and TRBJ1-1; tentatively, D is TRBD1 (5 bases). From germline, CDR1 is LNHNV and CDR2 YYDKDF (reference sequence). Trimming removed 1 base at V and 1 base at J, with 16 bases between. This CDR3 is built from 17 residues. The CDR3 region is CATSRGRSGLPNTEAFF. In nucleotides, the CDR3 is TGTGCCACCAGCAGAGGGAGGTCGGGACTCCCGAACACTGAAGCTTTCTTT. Drawing the rest from reference TRBV15 and TRBJ1-1, the complete variable domain is DAMVIQNPRYQVTQFGKPVTLSCSQTLNHNVMYWYQQKSSQAPKLLFHYYDKDFNNEADTPDNFQSRRPNTSFCFLDIRSPGLGDTAMYLCATSRGRSGLPNTEAFFGQGTRLTVV.

This sequence joins TRBV27 and TRBJ1-5; D uncertain. The CDR3 has 16 amino acids. Per the germline V gene, CDR1 is MNHEY and CDR2 is SMNVEV (reference sequence). V lost 2 bases to trimming and J lost 2 bases, with 13 bases between them. CDR3 loop: CASSLMGSGGNQPQHF. The CDR3 bases are TGTGCCAGCAGTTTAATGGGAAGTGGGGGCAATCAGCCCCAGCATTTT.

The sample holds one count of this clone. The identical CDR3 is also encoded by other nucleotide sequences in the sample. This chain uses TRBV28 with TRBJ2-7; 8 nucleotides line up with TRBD1. Trimming cost V 6 bases and J 1 base; bases outside gene matches: 8. Germline CDR1 reads MDHEN; CDR2 reads SYDVKM. The CDR3 has 15 residues. CDR3 sequence reads: CASSLGTGGSYEQYF. The CDR3 coding sequence is TGTGCCAGCAGCCTTGGGACAGGCGGGTCCTACGAGCAGTACTTC.

Of note for this clone: This sample also contains other DNA sequences that code for the same CDR3. The chain recombines TRBV18 with TRBJ1-1; tentatively, D is TRBD1 (5 bases). The CDR3 runs 14 residues. CDR1 is KGHSH, CDR2 LQKENI, per germline. V was trimmed by 1 base and J by 1 base, leaving 7 bases between them. CDR3 coding DNA: TGTGCCAGCTCACCACTCGGGGGGAACACTGAAGCTTTCTTT. Amino acids: CASSPLGGNTEAFF.

This chain connects TRBV19 to TRBJ2-2; TRBD2 matches at 7 bases. The CDR3 runs to 16 residues. Germline V gives CDR1 LNHDA, CDR2 SQIVND (reference sequence). Trimming cost V 2 bases and J 4 bases; bases outside gene matches: 7. The CDR3 sequence: CASSIRRERGTGELFF. The CDR3 nucleotides are TGTGCCAGTAGTATAAGGCGGGAGCGGGGCACCGGGGAGCTGTTTTTT. Looking up the rest from reference TRBV19 and TRBJ2-2 gives the full variable domain: DGGITQSPKYLFRKEGQNVTLSCEQNLNHDAMYWYRQDPGQGLRLIYYSQIVNDFQKGDIAEGYSVSREKKESFPLTVTSAQKNPTAFYLCASSIRRERGTGELFFGEGSRLTVL.

Concerning this clone: Other DNA sequences from this sample encode an identical CDR3 as well. The chain uses TRBV5-6 and TRBJ1-1; 10 positions agree with TRBD1. Trimming at V came to 5 bases and at J to 11 bases, leaving 6 bases not matched to a gene. CDR1 SGHDT and CDR2 YYEEEE come from the germline V gene. The CDR3 loop spans 12 amino acids. CDR3: CASSRDRGEAFF. Here the CDR3 DNA reads TGTGCCAGCAGTCGGGACAGGGGAGAGGCTTTCTTT.

The genes are TRBV5-1 and TRBJ2-1; 11 bases fit TRBD2. Trimming at V came to 6 bases and at J to 3 bases, leaving 5 bases not matched to a gene. The CDR3 extends over 15 amino acids. Per the germline V gene, CDR1 is SGHRS and CDR2 is YFSETQ. CDR3 nucleotides: TGCGCCAGCATCCCCGGGACTAGCGGCTACAATGAGCAGTTCTTC. This codes for CASIPGTSGYNEQFF.

A note on this clone: Other nucleotide sequences from this sample produce the same CDR3. V gene TRBV18 combines with J gene TRBJ2-7, with D unresolved. V dropped 3 bases and J dropped 0 bases, with 6 bases sitting between them. The CDR3 contains 13 residues. CDR1 KGHSH and CDR2 LQKENI come from the germline V gene. CDR3 loop: CASSPQASYEQYF. As DNA, the CDR3 is TGTGCCAGCTCACCGCAGGCCTCCTACGAGCAGTACTTC. Looking up the rest from reference TRBV18 and TRBJ2-7 gives the full variable domain: NAGVMQNPRHLVRRRGQEARLRCSPMKGHSHVYWYRQLPEEGLKFMVYLQKENIIDESGMPKERFSAEFPKEGPSILRIQQVVRGDSAAYFCASSPQASYEQYFGPGTRLTVT.

The chain recombines TRBV11-2 with TRBJ2-7; 7 bases are shared with TRBD1. CDR3 length: 16 residues. Germline CDR1 is SGHAT and CDR2 is FQNNGV. Unmatched junction bases numbered 10, after V lost 1 base and J lost 4 bases. CDR3 amino acids: CASSLGGTVASYEQYF. In nucleotides, the CDR3 is TGTGCCAGCAGCTTAGGTGGGACAGTGGCCTCGTACGAGCAGTACTTC.

The chain employs TRBV7-2 and TRBJ2-3; 10 positions match TRBD1. The germline CDR1 and CDR2 sequences are SGHTA and FQGNSA. The CDR3 extends over 15 amino acids. The ends lost 1 base at V and 4 bases at J; junction bases unmatched: 2. The CDR3 spells CASSLGGQGSDTQYF. In DNA, the CDR3 is TGTGCCAGCAGCTTAGGGGGACAGGGGTCAGATACGCAGTATTTT.

The chain employs TRBV9 and TRBJ2-3; 10 bases fit TRBD1. The J segment lost 4 bases and the V segment lost 2 bases, leaving 1 base of the junction unmatched. Germline V lookup: CDR1 SGDLS, CDR2 YYNGEE. This CDR3 is built from 14 residues. CDR3 in DNA: TGTGCCAGCAGCGTGGGACAGGGGTCAGATACGCAGTATTTT. Protein sequence: CASSVGQGSDTQYF.

The chain joins TRBV2 to TRBJ2-7, with unresolved D. Trimming took 5 bases from V and 6 from J, leaving 8 bases between them. Germline V gene data show CDR1 as SNHLY and CDR2 as FYNNEI. The CDR3 loop spans 11 amino acids. CDR3 coding DNA: TGTGCCAGCAGTATGGATCGCGAGCAGTACTTC. Translation gives CASSMDREQYF.

This clone was recorded once. This rearrangement joins TRBV23-1 to TRBJ2-1; maybe TRBD2 (6 bases). Being an ORF, TRBV23-1 has a function that is uncertain. The germline V and J ends were trimmed by 7 bases and 1 base, with 20 bases remaining between them. This CDR3 has 17 residues. This CDR3 is CASTRQERGSSYNEQFF. The CDR3 coding sequence is TGCGCCAGCACCCGGCAGGAACGGGGGAGTTCCTACAATGAGCAGTTCTTC.

The gene calls are TRBV5-4 and TRBJ2-7; 10 bases agree with TRBD1. CDR3 length equals 16 residues. After removal of 4 bases from V and 7 bases from J, the junction contained 14 bases not matched to a gene. Germline assignment: CDR1 SGHNT and CDR2 YYREEE (reference sequence). CDR3 residues: CASSQGQGSGGLEQYF. CDR3 DNA: TGTGCCAGCAGCCAGGGACAGGGGTCAGGGGGGTTGGAGCAGTACTTC. Complete variable domain (other parts from reference TRBV5-4 and TRBJ2-7): ETGVTQSPTHLIKTRGQQVTLRCSSQSGHNTVSWYQQALGQGPQFIFQYYREEENGRGNFPPRFSGLQFPNYSSELNVNALELDDSALYLCASSQGQGSGGLEQYFGPGTRLTVT.

This chain connects TRBV27 to TRBJ1-2; possible D gene TRBD1, 6 bases. V was shortened by 2 bases and J by 4 bases, with 14 bases between the two germline ends. CDR3 length: 15 residues. Germline V lookup: CDR1 MNHEY, CDR2 SMNVEV (reference sequence). The CDR3 bases are TGTGCCAGCAGTTTAGTGTCAGGGGAAGGCTATGGCTACACCTTC. Residues: CASSLVSGEGYGYTF.

The V and J genes are TRBV11-1 and TRBJ2-7; D gene uncertain. CDR3 length: 15 residues. CDR1 and CDR2 from the germline V gene are SGHAT and FQDESV (reference sequence). V dropped 1 base and J dropped 2 bases, with 12 bases sitting between them. CDR3 residues: CASSLGDGPTYEQYF. Here the CDR3 DNA reads TGTGCCAGCAGCTTAGGAGACGGACCCACCTACGAGCAGTACTTC.

The chain joins TRBV29-1 to TRBJ2-5; 8 bases line up with TRBD2. The CDR3 totals 16 residues. V was pared by 0 bases and J by 4 bases, with 10 bases of the junction left unmatched. The V gene's germline CDR1 is SQVTM and CDR2 ANQGSEA. DNA for the CDR3: TGCAGCGTTGAAGACCAATTTTTCGGGAGGGGAGAGACCCAGTACTTC. Encoded protein: CSVEDQFFGRGETQYF.

This chain uses TRBV5-1 with TRBJ2-5, with 8 bases matching TRBD2. The CDR3 consists of 14 residues. The V and J ends lost 2 bases and 5 bases, in that order; junction bases with no gene match: 5. Germline V CDR1 and CDR2: SGHRS, YFSETQ. The CDR3 DNA is TGCGCCAGCAGCTTTAGCGGGGAGAAGGAGACCCAGTACTTC. Protein: CASSFSGEKETQYF.